This T cell receptor beta chain was sequenced for a study of PD-1 blockade in classical Hodgkin lymphoma. Concerning this clone: Its antigen is unknown.

Per germline, CDR1 LNHDA and CDR2 SQIVND (reference sequence). The CDR3 runs 16 residues. V lost 4 bases and J 1 base, leaving 16 bases between the germline ends. Repertoires were generated with immunoSEQ multiplex PCR, while TCRdb's copy carries only in-frame clones and drops some. The table shows fewer than 65,000 clones, with approximately 90% occurring only once. Study-wide points: The origin of the repertoire differences remains undefined, with disease activity or prior therapy as possible causes. Those achieving complete response showed baseline diversity like newly diagnosed patients. Newly diagnosed patients reportedly had lower baseline TCR diversity than healthy donors. A significant rise in TCR diversity by C4D1 was seen for CD4+ but not CD8+ cells.

Brentuximab vedotin exposure varied, and every patient relapsed after autologous stem cell transplantation. Sequencing was performed on peripheral blood mononuclear cells (PBMCs), taken at baseline. The rearrangement uses TRBV19 and TRBJ1-1; D gene ambiguous. The sequence came from a human donor with classical Hodgkin lymphoma. The CDR3 protein is CASSSQSGAPNTEAFF. For the CDR3, the DNA is TGTGCCAGTAGTAGCCAGAGTGGAGCCCCGAACACTGAAGCTTTCTTT.